This TCR beta chain was profiled in a study of T cells in localized non-small cell lung cancer. Using immunoSEQ multiplex PCR, the repertoire was profiled, and TCRdb retains in-frame clones only, with some absent. The table records more than 30,000 clones, about 90% of them present only once. Germline assignment: CDR1 MNHEY and CDR2 SVGAGI. V gave up 0 bases and J gave up 0 bases, with 11 bases separating them. The CDR3 spans 16 residues. The TCR was taken from a man aged 35 to 69 with stage III lung adenocarcinoma. The rearrangement links TRBV6-5 to TRBJ1-1; D gene unclear. Sequences were derived from peripheral blood mononuclear cells, sampled before any cancer treatment. The CDR3 spells CASSYSAHTVNTEAFF. CDR3 in DNA: TGTGCCAGCAGTTACTCAGCTCATACGGTGAACACTGAAGCTTTCTTT.